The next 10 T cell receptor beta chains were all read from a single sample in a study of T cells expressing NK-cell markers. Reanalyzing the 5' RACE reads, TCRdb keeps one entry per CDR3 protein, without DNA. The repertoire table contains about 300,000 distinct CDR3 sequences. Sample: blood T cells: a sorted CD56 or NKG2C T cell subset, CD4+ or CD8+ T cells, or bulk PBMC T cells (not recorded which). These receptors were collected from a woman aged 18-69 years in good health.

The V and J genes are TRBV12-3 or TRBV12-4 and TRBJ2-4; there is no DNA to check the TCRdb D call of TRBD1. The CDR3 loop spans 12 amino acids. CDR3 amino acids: CASSSEGYIQYF.

CDR3 sequence: CASSLTGVQETQYF. The V and J genes are TRBV12-3 or TRBV12-4 and TRBJ2-5; the D call of TRBD1 rests on TCRdb alone, since no DNA is present to check it. CDR3 length: 14 amino acids.

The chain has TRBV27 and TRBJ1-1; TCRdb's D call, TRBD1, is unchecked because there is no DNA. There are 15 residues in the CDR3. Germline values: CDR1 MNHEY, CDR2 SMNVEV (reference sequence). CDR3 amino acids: CASSAGQGKNTEAFF.

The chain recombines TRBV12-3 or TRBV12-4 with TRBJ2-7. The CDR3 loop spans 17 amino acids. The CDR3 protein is CASSFSVSGKSSYEQYF.

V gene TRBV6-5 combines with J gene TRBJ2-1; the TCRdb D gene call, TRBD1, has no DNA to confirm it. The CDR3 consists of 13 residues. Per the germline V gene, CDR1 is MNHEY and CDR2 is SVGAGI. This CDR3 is CASSYDRGNEQFF.

CDR3 residues: CASSQVQGQLYNSPLHF. The rearrangement uses TRBV4-3 and TRBJ1-6; TCRdb names TRBD1, which stays unverified in the absence of DNA. The CDR3 consists of 17 residues. The germline gives CDR1 LGHNA, CDR2 YSLEER.

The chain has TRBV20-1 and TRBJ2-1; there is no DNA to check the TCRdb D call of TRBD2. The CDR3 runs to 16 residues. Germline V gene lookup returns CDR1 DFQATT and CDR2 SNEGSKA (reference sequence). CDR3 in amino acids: CSATPYGTSGLNEQFF.

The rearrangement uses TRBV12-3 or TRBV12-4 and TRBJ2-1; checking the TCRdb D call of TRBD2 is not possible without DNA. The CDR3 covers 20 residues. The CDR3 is CASSVTGTSGSAGSYNEQFF.

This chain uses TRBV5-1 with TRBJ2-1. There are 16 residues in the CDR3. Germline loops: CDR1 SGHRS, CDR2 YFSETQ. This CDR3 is CASSWRLASSYNEQFF.

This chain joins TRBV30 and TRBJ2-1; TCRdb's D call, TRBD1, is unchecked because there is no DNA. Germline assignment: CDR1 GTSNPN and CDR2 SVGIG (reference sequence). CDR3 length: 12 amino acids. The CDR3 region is CAWSPGEDEQFF.